Sequencing of this TCR beta chain was carried out in a study of cytomegalovirus exposure and HLA in healthy donors. Whole-study context: An earlier analysis identified approximately 110 million unique TCR beta sequences in about 200 million T cells. Study observations and caveats: When analyzed later, a missense DCLRE1C variant was found to be linked to TCR beta V- and J-gene trimming. Cytomegalovirus association was assigned to approximately 160 TCR beta chains.

This CDR3 is built from 13 residues. Germline lookup yields CDR1 LGHNA and CDR2 YNFKEQ. V was cut by 0 bases and J by 5 bases, with 4 bases left in between. 60 Vbeta and 13 Jbeta primers were used in PCR. Clones were sequenced by immunoSEQ multiplex PCR, and TCRdb holds only the in-frame ones, with some missing. The sample consists of approximately 160,000 clones, approximately 82% of them appearing once. To note about this clone: Its specificity is not known.

Every donor was a healthy person donating bone marrow. This sequence joins TRBV4-2 and TRBJ2-2, with no clear D. The specimen sequenced was PBMCs. This receptor was identified in a male donor in good health and CMV-seronegative. The CDR3 sequence is CASSQERTGELFF. The CDR3 DNA follows: TGTGCCAGCAGCCAAGAGCGGACCGGGGAGCTGTTTTTT.